Presented here are 5 T cell receptor beta chains from one specimen sequenced in a study of response to subunit inactivated influenza vaccine. MiXCR, run by TCRdb on the RT-PCR reads, gives a single entry per CDR3 protein. The sample shows around 490,000 distinct CDR3 sequences, approximately 7.6% of them seen only once. The sample was PBMCs from blood, taken roughly 24 months after vaccination. These receptors were collected from a man aged 45 to 70 who received an inactivated influenza vaccine.

This clonotype was picked up many times. The genes are TRBV4-3 and TRBJ2-1; TRBD2 aligns across 9 bases. The V gene end was trimmed by 0 bases and the J gene end by 4 bases; junction bases not matched to a gene: 4. The CDR3 loop spans 16 amino acids. Per germline, CDR1 LGHNA and CDR2 YSLEER. This chain's CDR3 is CASSQDRLAVYNEQFF. In DNA form, the CDR3 reads TGCGCCAGCAGCCAAGATCGACTAGCGGTGTACAATGAGCAGTTCTTC.

This clonotype was seen ten or more times. V is TRBV4-1 and J is TRBJ2-1; 8 nucleotides align to TRBD1. The J segment lost 2 bases and the V segment lost 4 bases, leaving 7 bases of the junction unmatched. The CDR3 runs 16 residues. Germline loops: CDR1 MGHRA, CDR2 YSYEKL. CDR3 DNA: TGCGCCAGCAGCCTTCAGGGGGCGAAAACCTACAATGAGCAGTTCTTC. Translation: CASSLQGAKTYNEQFF.

The sample holds many counts of this clonotype. The V gene is TRBV5-1, the J gene TRBJ2-1, with D possibly being TRBD2 (5 bases). The CDR3 has 16 amino acids. V was clipped by 0 bases and J by 0 bases, with 10 bases between them. The V gene's germline CDR1 is SGHRS and CDR2 YFSETQ. CDR3 nucleotides: TGCGCCAGCAGCTTGGTGGTGGGGAGCTCCTACAATGAGCAGTTCTTC. Translation gives CASSLVVGSSYNEQFF.

V and J are TRBV9 and TRBJ1-5; 8 bases map to TRBD1. Germline V lookup: CDR1 SGDLS, CDR2 YYNGEE. This CDR3 has 15 residues. The trim removed 0 bases at V and 9 bases at J, leaving 8 bases unmatched. CDR3: CASSVGGDRRSPQHF. The CDR3 DNA is TGTGCCAGCAGCGTAGGGGGGGACAGGCGTTCGCCCCAGCATTTT.

This clonotype was found many times. The rearrangement joins TRBV6-1 to TRBJ2-2, with 9 bases matching TRBD2. The junction had 4 bases not matched to a gene; V was cut back by 3 bases and J by 8 bases. Germline-derived CDR1 and CDR2 are MNHNS and SASEGT. The CDR3 loop spans 14 amino acids. The CDR3 sequence: CASSEREGPGELFF. In DNA form, the CDR3 reads TGTGCCAGCAGTGAGCGGGAGGGCCCAGGGGAGCTGTTTTTT.